The 2 T cell receptor beta chains listed next were all sequenced from one sample in a study of CD8+CD57+ T cells in acquired aplastic anemia. It was genomic DNA that served as the template for profiling TCR beta VDJ and CDR3. TCRdb recomputed calls from the reads with MiXCR, one row per CDR3 protein. Among hundreds of thousands of distinct CDR3 sequences, under 80% were seen once, and the ten largest hold more than 3.5%. The material sequenced was sorted CD4+, CD8+, or CD8+CD57+ T cells (not recorded which) from PBMCs. These receptors were obtained from a human donor in good health, serving as a control.

The rearrangement joins TRBV5-4 to TRBJ1-3; weak D call: TRBD1 (6 bases). The CDR3 has 17 residues. V was trimmed by 4 bases and J by 0 bases, leaving 17 bases between them. Germline V gene sequence: CDR1 SGHNT, CDR2 YYREEE (reference sequence). The CDR3 here is CASSGGVAGNSGNTIYF. DNA of the CDR3: TGTGCCAGCAGCGGGGGCGTAGCAGGGAACTCTGGAAACACCATATATTTT. The full variable domain, with the rest looked up from reference TRBV5-4 and TRBJ1-3, is ETGVTQSPTHLIKTRGQQVTLRCSSQSGHNTVSWYQQALGQGPQFIFQYYREEENGRGNFPPRFSGLQFPNYSSELNVNALELDDSALYLCASSGGVAGNSGNTIYFGEGSWLTVV.

In its sample, this clonotype was seen many times. The J gene is TRBJ2-5, the V gene TRBV9, with 10 bases identical to TRBD1. CDR1 SGDLS and CDR2 YYNGEE come from the germline V gene. The V gene end was trimmed by 6 bases and the J gene end by 7 bases; junction bases not matched to a gene: 12. The CDR3 is 15 amino acids. This CDR3 is CASTIGTGDLGTQYF. The CDR3 DNA follows: TGTGCCAGCACGATAGGGACAGGGGACCTCGGGACCCAGTACTTC.